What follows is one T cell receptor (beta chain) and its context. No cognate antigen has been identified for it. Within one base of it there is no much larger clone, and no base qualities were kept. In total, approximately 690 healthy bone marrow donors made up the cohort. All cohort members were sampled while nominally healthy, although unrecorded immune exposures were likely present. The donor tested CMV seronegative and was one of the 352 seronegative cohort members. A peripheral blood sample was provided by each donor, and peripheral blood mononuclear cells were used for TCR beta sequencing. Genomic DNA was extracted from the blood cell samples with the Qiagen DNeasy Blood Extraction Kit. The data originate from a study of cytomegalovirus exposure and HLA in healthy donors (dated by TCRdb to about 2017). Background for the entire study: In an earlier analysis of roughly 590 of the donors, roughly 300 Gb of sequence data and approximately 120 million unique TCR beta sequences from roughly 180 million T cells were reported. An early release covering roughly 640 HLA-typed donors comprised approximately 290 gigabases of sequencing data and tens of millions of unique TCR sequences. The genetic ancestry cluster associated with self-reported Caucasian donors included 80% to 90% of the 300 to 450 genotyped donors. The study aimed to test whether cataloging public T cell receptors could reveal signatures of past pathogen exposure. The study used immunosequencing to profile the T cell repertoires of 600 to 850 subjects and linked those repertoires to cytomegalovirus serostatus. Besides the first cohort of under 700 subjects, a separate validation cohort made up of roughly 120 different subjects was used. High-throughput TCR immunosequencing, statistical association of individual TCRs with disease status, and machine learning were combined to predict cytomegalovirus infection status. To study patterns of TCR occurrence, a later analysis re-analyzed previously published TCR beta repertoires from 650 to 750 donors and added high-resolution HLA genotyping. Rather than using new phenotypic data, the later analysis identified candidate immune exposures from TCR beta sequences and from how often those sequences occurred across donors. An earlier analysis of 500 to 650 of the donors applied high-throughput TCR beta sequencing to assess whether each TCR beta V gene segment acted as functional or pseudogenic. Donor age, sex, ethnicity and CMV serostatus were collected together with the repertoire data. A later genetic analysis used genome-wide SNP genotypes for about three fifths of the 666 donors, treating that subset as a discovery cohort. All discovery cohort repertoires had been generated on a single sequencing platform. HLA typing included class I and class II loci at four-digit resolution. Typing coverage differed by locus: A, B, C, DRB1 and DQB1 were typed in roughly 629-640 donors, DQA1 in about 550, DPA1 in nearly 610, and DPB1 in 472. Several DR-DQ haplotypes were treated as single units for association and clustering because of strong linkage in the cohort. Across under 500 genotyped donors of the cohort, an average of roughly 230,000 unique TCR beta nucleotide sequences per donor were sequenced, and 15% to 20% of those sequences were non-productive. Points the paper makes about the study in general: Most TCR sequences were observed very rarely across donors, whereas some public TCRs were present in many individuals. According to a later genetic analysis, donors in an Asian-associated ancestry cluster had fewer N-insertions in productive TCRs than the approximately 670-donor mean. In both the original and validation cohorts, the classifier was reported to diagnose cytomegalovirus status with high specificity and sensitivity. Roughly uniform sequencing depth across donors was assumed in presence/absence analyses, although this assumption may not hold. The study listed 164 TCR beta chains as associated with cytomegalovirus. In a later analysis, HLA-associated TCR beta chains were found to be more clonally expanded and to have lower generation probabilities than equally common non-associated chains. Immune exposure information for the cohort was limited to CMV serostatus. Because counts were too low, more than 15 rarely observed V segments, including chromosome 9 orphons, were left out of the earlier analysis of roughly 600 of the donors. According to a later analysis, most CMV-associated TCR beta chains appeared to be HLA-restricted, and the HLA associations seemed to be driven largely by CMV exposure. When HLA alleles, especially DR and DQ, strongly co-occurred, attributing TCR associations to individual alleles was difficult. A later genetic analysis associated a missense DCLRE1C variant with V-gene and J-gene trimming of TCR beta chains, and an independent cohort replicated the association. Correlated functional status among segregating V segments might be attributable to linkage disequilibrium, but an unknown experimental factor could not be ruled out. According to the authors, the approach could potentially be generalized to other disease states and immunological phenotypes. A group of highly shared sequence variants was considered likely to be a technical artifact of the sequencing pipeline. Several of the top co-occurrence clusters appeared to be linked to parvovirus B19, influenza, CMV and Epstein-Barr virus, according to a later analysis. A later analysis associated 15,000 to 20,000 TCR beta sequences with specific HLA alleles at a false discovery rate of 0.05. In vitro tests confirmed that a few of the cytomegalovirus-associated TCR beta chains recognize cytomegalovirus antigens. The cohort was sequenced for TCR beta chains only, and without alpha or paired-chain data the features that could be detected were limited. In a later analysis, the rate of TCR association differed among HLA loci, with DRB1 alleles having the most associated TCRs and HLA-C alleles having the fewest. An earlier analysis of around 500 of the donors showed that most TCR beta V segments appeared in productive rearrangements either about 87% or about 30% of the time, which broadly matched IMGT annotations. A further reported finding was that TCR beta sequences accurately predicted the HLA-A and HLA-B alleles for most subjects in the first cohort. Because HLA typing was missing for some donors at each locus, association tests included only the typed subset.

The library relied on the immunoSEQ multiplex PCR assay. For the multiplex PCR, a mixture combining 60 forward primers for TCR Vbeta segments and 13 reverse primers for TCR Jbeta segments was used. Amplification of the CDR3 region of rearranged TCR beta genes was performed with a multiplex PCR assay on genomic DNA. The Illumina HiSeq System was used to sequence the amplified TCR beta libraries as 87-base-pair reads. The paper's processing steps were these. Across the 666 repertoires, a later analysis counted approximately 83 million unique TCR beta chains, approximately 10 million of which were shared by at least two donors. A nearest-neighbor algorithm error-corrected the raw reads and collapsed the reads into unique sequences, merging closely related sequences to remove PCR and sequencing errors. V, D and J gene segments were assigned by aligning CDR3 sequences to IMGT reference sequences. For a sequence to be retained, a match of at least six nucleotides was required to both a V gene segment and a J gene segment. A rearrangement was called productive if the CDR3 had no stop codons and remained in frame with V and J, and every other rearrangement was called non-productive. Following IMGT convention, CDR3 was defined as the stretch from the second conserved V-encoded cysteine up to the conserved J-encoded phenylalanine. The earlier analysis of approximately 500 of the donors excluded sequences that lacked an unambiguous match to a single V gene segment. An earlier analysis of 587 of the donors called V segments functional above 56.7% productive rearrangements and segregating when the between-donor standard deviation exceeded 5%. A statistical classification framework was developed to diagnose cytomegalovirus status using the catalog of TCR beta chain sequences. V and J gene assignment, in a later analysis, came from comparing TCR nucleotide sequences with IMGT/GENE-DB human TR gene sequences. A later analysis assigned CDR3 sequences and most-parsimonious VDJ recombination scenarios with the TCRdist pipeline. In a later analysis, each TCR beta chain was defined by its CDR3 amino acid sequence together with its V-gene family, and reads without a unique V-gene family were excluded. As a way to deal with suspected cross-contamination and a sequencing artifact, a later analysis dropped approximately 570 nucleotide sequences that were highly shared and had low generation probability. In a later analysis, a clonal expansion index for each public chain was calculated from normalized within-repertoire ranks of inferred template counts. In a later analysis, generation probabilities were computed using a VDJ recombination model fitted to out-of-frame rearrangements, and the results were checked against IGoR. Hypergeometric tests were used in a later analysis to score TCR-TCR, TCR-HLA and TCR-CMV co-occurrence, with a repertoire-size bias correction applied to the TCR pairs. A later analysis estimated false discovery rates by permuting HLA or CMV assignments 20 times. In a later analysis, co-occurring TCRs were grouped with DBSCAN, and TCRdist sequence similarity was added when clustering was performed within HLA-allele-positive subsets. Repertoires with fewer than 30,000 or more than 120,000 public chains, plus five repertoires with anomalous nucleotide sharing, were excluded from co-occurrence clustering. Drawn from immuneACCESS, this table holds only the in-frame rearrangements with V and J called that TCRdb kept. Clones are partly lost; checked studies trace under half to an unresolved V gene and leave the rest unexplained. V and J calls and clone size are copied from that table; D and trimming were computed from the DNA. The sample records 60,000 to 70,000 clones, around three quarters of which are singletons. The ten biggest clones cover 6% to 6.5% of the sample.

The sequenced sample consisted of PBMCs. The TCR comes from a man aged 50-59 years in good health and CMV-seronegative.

The DNA reads as follows: TGTGCCAGCAGTCCCAGGACAGGGATCACCGGGGAGCTGTTTTTT. The translation is CASSPRTGITGELFF. The chain is made from TRBV6-1 and TRBJ2-2, with 8 junctional bases fitting TRBD1. Inclusive of the bounding cysteine and phenylalanine, the CDR3 is 15 residues long. This entry keeps only the CDR3 DNA: 45 bases, framed from base 1. At the junction V is shortened by 5 bases and J by 4 bases; bases outside the gene matches: 6. Per the germline V gene, MNHNS is the CDR1 and SASEGT is the CDR2.